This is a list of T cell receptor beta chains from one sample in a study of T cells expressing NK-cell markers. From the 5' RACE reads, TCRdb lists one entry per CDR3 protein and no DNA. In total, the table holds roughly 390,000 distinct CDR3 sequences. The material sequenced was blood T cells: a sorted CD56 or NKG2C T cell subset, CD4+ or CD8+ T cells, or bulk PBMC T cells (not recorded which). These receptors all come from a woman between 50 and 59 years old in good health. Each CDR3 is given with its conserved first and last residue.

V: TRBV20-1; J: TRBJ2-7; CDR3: CSAWDFSSSYEQYF
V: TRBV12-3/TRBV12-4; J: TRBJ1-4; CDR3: CASRAGGAGLFF
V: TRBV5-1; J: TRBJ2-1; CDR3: CASSLPDHNEQFF
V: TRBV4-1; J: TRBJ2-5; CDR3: CASSLGGAGVETQYF
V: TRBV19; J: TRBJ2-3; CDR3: CASVGLAGTDTQYF
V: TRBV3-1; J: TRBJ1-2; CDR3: CASSRGVANYGYTF
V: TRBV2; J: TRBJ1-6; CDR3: CASRTTTYALHF
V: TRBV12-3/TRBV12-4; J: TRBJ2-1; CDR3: CASSLAAEQFF
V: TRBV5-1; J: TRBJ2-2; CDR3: CASSRDKTGELFF
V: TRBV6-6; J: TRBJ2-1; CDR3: CASAPGPDNEQFF
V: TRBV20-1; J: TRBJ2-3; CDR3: CSAMNHVDTQYF
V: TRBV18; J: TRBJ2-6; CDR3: CASSPRGPGANVLTF
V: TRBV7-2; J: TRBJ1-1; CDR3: CASSLDRTGGFIEAFF
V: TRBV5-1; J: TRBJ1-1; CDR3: CASRVGTANTEAFF
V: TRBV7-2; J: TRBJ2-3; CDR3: CASSSPEKFTDTQYF
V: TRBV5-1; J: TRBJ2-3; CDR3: CASSQGPDTQYF
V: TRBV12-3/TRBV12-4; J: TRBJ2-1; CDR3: CASSSDSQGEQFF
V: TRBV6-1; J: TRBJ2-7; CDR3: CASTATGSVYEQYF
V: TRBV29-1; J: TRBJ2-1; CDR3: CSVEVDLGRGYYNEQFF
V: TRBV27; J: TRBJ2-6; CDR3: CASTALKLQANVLTF